Given below is one T cell receptor (beta chain) in context. These data belong to a study of response to subunit inactivated influenza vaccine. Each CDR3 protein is one row after TCRdb ran MiXCR on the RT-PCR reads. The data hold more than 600,000 distinct CDR3 sequences, with roughly 18% observed a single time. Per germline, CDR1 SGHNT and CDR2 YENEEA. The CDR3 sequence is 13 residues long. Trimming took off 2 bases at V and 4 bases at J, with 7 bases between the two ends. The material sequenced was PBMCs from blood, taken roughly 5 days after vaccination. The TCR was taken from a man in his fifties who received an inactivated influenza vaccine. The V and J genes are TRBV11-3 and TRBJ2-3; D might be TRBD2 (5 bases). CDR3 in amino acids: CASSLKEADTQYF. CDR3 DNA: TGTGCCAGCAGCTTAAAGGAGGCAGATACGCAGTATTTT.